The TCR beta chain under discussion was sequenced for a study of T-cell reconstitution after alpha-beta-depleted transplantation in children. Broader study findings: For some patients, TCRbeta diversity was high at day 60 because of recipient T cells and thymic progenitors that survived. A year post-transplant, T-cell counts and diversity derived mostly from newly produced T cells. Expanded graft clones, several hundred of them, were reportedly the source of alpha-beta T cells about two months after transplant.

The TCRbeta library incorporated unique molecular identifiers. MiXCR was run by TCRdb on the PCR reads, yielding one entry per CDR3 protein. The sample carries hundreds of thousands of distinct CDR3 sequences, over 10% recorded once. A word on this clonotype: Antigen specificity is unknown.

The CDR3 totals 16 residues. Germline-derived CDR1 and CDR2 are SGHDT and YYEEEE. V dropped 5 bases and J dropped 8; count of bases not matched to a gene: 10. The receptor was isolated from a girl aged 2 to 10 with congenital amegakaryocytic thrombocytopenia, due to receive a stem cell transplant. This specimen consisted of PBMCs, obtained before TCRalphabeta/CD19-depleted stem cell transplant. This chain connects TRBV5-6 to TRBJ2-1; 13 positions match TRBD2. This CDR3 reads CASRDSGTSGIYEQFF. The CDR3 nucleotides are TGTGCCAGCAGGGACTCCGGGACTAGCGGGATCTATGAGCAGTTCTTC.